Listed below are T cell receptor beta chains from one sample, sequenced in a study of blood T cell repertoires in COVID-19. Profiled with immunoSEQ multiplex PCR; TCRdb holds only in-frame clones, not every one. This sample has 62,000 or so clones, with around 90% found just once. The sequenced sample consisted of peripheral blood. These receptors were obtained from a human donor in a cohort sampled during active COVID-19. CDR3s include the opening cysteine and the closing phenylalanine or tryptophan. D genes are given only for firm matches. Clone size, where shown, is once, few, many, or a class for clones that have expanded.

D	J	size	V	CDR3	DNA
TRBD2	TRBJ2-7	.	TRBV7-9	CASSRLAGSYEQYF	TGTGCCAGCTCTCGACTAGCGGGCTCCTACGAGCAGTACTTC
.	TRBJ2-1	once	TRBV21-1	CASSKYRAGGPTNNEQFF	TGTGCCAGCAGCAAGTATAGGGCGGGGGGGCCTACGAACAATGAGCAGTTCTTC
TRBD1	TRBJ2-2	.	TRBV2	CASRGQGMIGELFF	TGTGCCAGCAGGGGACAGGGGATGATCGGGGAGCTGTTTTTT
TRBD1	TRBJ1-2	few	TRBV27	CASSPQGQIYGYTF	TGTGCCAGCAGTCCCCAGGGACAGATCTATGGCTACACCTTC
.	TRBJ2-7	.	TRBV28	CATFEGSYEQYF	TGTGCCACCTTCGAGGGCTCCTACGAGCAGTACTTC
TRBD1	TRBJ2-7	once	TRBV28	CASSFPGQGTYEQYF	TGTGCCAGCAGTTTCCCGGGACAGGGTACCTACGAGCAGTACTTC
.	TRBJ2-2	.	TRBV5-1	CASSLEGPMNTGELFF	TGCGCCAGCAGCTTGGAGGGGCCCATGAACACCGGGGAGCTGTTTTTT
.	TRBJ1-1	.	TRBV28	CASSFRGERAEAFF	TGTGCCAGCAGTTTTCGGGGGGAGCGCGCTGAAGCTTTCTTT
.	TRBJ2-5	.	TRBV19	CASSTPGVETQYF	TGTGCCAGTAGTACCCCCGGAGTGGAGACCCAGTACTTC
TRBD1	TRBJ1-1	.	TRBV9	CASSPRDREAFF	TGTGCCAGCAGCCCGCGGGACAGGGAAGCTTTCTTT
TRBD2	TRBJ2-1	.	TRBV25-1	CASSDSLAGEAEQFF	TGTGCCAGCAGTGATTCACTAGCGGGAGAGGCTGAGCAGTTCTTC
TRBD1	TRBJ2-1	.	TRBV5-1	CASSLRTGGNEQFF	TGCGCCAGCAGCTTGAGGACAGGGGGGAATGAGCAGTTCTTC
.	TRBJ2-6	few	TRBV5-6	CASSLFSGTGANVLTF	TGTGCCAGCAGCTTGTTCTCCGGGACAGGGGCCAACGTCCTGACTTTC
TRBD1	TRBJ2-6	.	TRBV5-1	CASRPWRGQGVIGANVLTF	TGCGCCAGCCGCCCCTGGAGAGGACAGGGGGTGATTGGGGCCAACGTCCTGACTTTC
TRBD1	TRBJ1-3	few	TRBV3-1/TRBV3-2	CASSRGDRGSGNTIYF	TGTGCCAGCAGCCGAGGGGACAGGGGTTCTGGAAACACCATATATTTT
.	TRBJ1-5	few	TRBV19	CASTEGAGNQPQHF	TGTGCCAGTACCGAAGGAGCAGGGAATCAGCCCCAGCATTTT
TRBD1	TRBJ2-7	.	TRBV7-2	CASSLSDRLGLYEQYF	TGTGCCAGCAGCTTGTCGGACAGGTTAGGGCTCTACGAGCAGTACTTC
TRBD1	TRBJ2-1	.	TRBV5-6	CASSLARGPFYEQFF	TGTGCCAGCAGCTTGGCCAGGGGGCCTTTTTATGAGCAGTTCTTC
TRBD1	TRBJ1-6	.	TRBV7-2	CASSLRTGGNSPLHF	TGTGCCAGCAGCCTCCGGACAGGGGGTAATTCACCCCTCCACTTT
TRBD1	TRBJ2-5	.	TRBV5-1	CASVLSAGGQETQYF	TGCGCCAGCGTATTATCGGCAGGGGGACAAGAGACCCAGTACTTC
TRBD1	TRBJ1-6	.	TRBV4-1	CASSQGRTGVDNSPLHF	TGCGCCAGCAGCCAAGGGAGAACAGGGGTTGATAATTCACCCCTCCACTTT
TRBD2	TRBJ2-2	.	TRBV9	CASSSPPAGGNTGELFF	TGTGCCAGCAGCTCTCCCCCCGCGGGAGGGAACACCGGGGAGCTGTTTTTT
.	TRBJ1-4	.	TRBV18	CASSPNRFNEKLFF	TGTGCCAGCTCACCTAACAGGTTTAATGAAAAACTGTTTTTT
.	TRBJ2-2	.	TRBV10-1	CASSESQGTGELFF	TGCGCCAGCAGTGAGTCGCAGGGCACCGGGGAGCTGTTTTTT
TRBD1	TRBJ1-3	.	TRBV7-9	CASSQRQGGNTIYF	TGTGCCAGCAGCCAACGACAGGGTGGAAACACCATATATTTT
TRBD1	TRBJ2-7	.	TRBV29-1	CSVRDSPTSYEQYF	TGCAGCGTCAGGGACAGCCCGACCTCCTACGAGCAGTACTTC
TRBD2	TRBJ2-1	.	TRBV5-1	CASSFGTSGRDEQFF	TGCGCCAGCAGCTTTGGGACTAGCGGCAGGGATGAGCAGTTCTTC
.	TRBJ2-1	.	TRBV6-5	CASSYWARSSYNEQFF	TGTGCCAGCAGTTACTGGGCCCGAAGCTCCTACAATGAGCAGTTCTTC
TRBD2	TRBJ2-5	.	TRBV11-2	CASSFRLAGAETQYF	TGTGCCAGCAGCTTCAGACTAGCGGGAGCAGAGACCCAGTACTTC
TRBD1	TRBJ2-2	once	TRBV28	CASSPRRTGSTGELFF	TGTGCCAGCAGTCCCCGCCGGACAGGGAGCACCGGGGAGCTGTTTTTT
.	TRBJ2-7	.	TRBV9	CASSVGGAGYEQYF	TGTGCCAGCAGCGTAGGAGGGGCGGGGTACGAGCAGTACTTC
TRBD2	TRBJ2-5	.	TRBV7-3	CASSSLAGGETQYF	TGTGCCAGCAGCTCACTAGCGGGAGGGGAGACCCAGTACTTC
.	TRBJ1-2	.	TRBV4-1	CASSQQGTTHYGYTF	TGCGCCAGCAGCCAACAAGGGACAACTCATTATGGCTACACCTTC
TRBD1	TRBJ2-7	.	TRBV6-5	CASSPRGTGSYEQYF	TGTGCCAGCAGTCCGAGGGGGACAGGGTCCTACGAGCAGTACTTC
.	TRBJ1-1	.	TRBV5-6	CASSSRVNTHHPMNTESFF	TGTGCCAGCAGCTCCCGGGTGAATACACACCATCCTATGAACACTGAATCTTTCTTT
.	TRBJ1-3	.	TRBV6-5	CASRKQIGGGNTIYF	TGTGCCAGCAGAAAACAGATCGGTGGGGGCAACACCATATATTTT
.	TRBJ1-2	.	TRBV19	CASSIVGAVVNYGYTF	TGTGCCAGTAGTATTGTAGGGGCAGTTGTTAACTATGGCTACACCTTC
.	TRBJ2-5	.	TRBV29-1	CSVARGETQYF	TGCAGCGTTGCTAGGGGAGAGACCCAGTACTTC
TRBD1	TRBJ2-7	.	TRBV6-5	CASIRGQGPYEQYF	TGTGCCAGCATTCGGGGACAGGGCCCCTACGAGCAGTACTTC
.	TRBJ1-3	.	TRBV14	CASSQRTLREGNTIYF	TGTGCCAGCAGCCAAAGGACACTCCGAGAAGGGAACACCATATATTTT
.	TRBJ1-6	.	TRBV7-9	CASSLGRAETLHF	TGTGCCAGCAGCTTAGGCAGGGCCGAAACCCTCCACTTT
TRBD1	TRBJ1-1	.	TRBV28	CASSLLTFLRDSVMNTEAFF	TGTGCCAGCAGCCTCCTGACATTCCTCCGGGACAGCGTTATGAACACTGAAGCTTTCTTT
.	TRBJ2-7	.	TRBV28	CASSYGHSYEQYF	TGTGCCAGCAGTTACGGACACTCCTACGAGCAGTACTTC
.	TRBJ1-1	.	TRBV7-9	CASSLARGNTEAFF	TGTGCCAGCAGCTTAGCCCGGGGGAACACTGAAGCTTTCTTT
TRBD2	TRBJ2-5	.	TRBV30	CAWSASGRTQYF	TGTGCCTGGAGTGCTAGCGGGAGGACCCAGTACTTC
TRBD1	TRBJ2-3	.	TRBV19	CASTEMGQQSTDTQYF	TGTGCCAGTACCGAGATGGGACAGCAAAGCACAGATACGCAGTATTTT